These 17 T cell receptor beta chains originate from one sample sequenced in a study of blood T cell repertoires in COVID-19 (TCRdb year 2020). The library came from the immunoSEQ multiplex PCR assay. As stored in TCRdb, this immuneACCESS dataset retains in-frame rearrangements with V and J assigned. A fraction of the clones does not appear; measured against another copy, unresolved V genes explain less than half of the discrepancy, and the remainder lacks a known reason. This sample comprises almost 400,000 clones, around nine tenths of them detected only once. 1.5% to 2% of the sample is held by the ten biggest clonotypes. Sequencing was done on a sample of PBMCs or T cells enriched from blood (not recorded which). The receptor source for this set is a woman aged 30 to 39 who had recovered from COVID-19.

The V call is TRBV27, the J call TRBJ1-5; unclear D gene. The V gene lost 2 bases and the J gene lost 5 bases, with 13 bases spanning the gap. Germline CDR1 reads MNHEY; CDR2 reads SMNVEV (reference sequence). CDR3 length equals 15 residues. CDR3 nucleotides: TGTGCCAGCAGTTTACGGGGATTTCGGGATCAGCCCCAGCATTTT. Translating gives CASSLRGFRDQPQHF.

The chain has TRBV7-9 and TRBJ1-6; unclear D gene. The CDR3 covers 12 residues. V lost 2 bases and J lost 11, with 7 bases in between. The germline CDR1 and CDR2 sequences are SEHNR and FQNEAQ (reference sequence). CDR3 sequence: CASSLIGTPLHF. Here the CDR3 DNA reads TGTGCCAGCAGCTTAATCGGGACACCCCTCCACTTT.

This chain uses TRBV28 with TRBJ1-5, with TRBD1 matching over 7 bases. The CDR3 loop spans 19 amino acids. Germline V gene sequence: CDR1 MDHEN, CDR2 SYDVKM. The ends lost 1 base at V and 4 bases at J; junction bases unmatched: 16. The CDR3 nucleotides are TGTGCCAGCAGTTTATTTTATACCCCGGAGACAGGGCTAAATCAGCCCCAGCATTTT. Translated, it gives CASSLFYTPETGLNQPQHF.

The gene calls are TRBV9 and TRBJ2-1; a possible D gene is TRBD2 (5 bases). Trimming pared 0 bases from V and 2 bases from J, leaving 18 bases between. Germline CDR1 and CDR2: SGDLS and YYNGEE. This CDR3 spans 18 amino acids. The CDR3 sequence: CASSVVGEGRSPYNEQFF. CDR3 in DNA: TGTGCCAGCAGCGTAGTCGGAGAAGGGAGAAGCCCCTACAATGAGCAGTTCTTC.

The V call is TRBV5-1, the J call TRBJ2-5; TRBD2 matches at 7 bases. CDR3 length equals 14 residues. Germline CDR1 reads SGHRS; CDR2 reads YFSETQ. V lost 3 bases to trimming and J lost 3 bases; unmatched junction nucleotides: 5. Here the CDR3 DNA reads TGCGCCAGCAGCTCCGGGGCGGGAGAAGAGACCCAGTACTTC. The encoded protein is CASSSGAGEETQYF.

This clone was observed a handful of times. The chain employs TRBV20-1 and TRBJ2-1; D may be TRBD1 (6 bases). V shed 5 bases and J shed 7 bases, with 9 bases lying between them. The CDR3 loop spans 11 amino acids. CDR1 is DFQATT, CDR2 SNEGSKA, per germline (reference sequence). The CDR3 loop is CSAAGQNEQFF. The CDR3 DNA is TGCAGTGCTGCTGGACAGAATGAGCAGTTCTTC.

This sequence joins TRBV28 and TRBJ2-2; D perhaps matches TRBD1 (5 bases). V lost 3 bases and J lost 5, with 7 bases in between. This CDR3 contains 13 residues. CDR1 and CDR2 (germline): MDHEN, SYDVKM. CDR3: CASSLDITGELFF. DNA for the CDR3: TGTGCCAGCAGTTTGGACATAACCGGGGAGCTGTTTTTT.

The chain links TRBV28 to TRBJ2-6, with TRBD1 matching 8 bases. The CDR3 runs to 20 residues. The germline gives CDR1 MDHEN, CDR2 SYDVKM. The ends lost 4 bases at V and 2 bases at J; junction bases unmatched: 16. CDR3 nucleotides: TGTGCCAGCAGTTCACTTCTTCCACAGGGGGTCTTGGCTGGGGCCAACGTCCTGACTTTC. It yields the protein CASSSLLPQGVLAGANVLTF.

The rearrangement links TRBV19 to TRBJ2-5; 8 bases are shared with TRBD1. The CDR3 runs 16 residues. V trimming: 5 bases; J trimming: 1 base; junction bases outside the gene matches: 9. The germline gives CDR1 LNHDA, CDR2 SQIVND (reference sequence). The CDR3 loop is CASSATGGATQETQYF. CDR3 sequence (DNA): TGTGCCAGTAGTGCAACAGGGGGTGCTACCCAAGAGACCCAGTACTTC.

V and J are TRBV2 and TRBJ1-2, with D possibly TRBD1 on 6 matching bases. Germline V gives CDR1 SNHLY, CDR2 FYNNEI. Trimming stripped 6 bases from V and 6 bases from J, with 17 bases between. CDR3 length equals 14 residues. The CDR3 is CASSYRTDADGYTF. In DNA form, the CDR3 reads TGTGCCAGCAGCTACCGGACAGACGCTGATGGCTACACCTTC.

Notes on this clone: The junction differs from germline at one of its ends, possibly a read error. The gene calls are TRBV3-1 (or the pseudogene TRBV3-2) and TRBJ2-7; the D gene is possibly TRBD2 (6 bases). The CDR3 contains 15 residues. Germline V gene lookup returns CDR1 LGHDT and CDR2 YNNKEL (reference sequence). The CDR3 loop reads CASSLAGTVTYGQYF. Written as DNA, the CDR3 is TGTGCCAGCAGCCTGGCGGGGACCGTAACCTACGGGCAGTACTTC.

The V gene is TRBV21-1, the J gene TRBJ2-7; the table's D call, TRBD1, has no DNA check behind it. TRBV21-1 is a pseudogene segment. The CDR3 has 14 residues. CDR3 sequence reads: CARGRHTNSYEQYF. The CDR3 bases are TGTGCCAGGGGGCGCCACACTAACTCCTACGAGCAGTACTTC.

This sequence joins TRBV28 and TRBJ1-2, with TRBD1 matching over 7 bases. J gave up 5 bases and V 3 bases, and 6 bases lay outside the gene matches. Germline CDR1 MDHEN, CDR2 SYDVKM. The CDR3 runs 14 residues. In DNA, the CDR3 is TGTGCCAGCAGTTTTGCAGACAGGGTTTATGGCTACACCTTC. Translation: CASSFADRVYGYTF.

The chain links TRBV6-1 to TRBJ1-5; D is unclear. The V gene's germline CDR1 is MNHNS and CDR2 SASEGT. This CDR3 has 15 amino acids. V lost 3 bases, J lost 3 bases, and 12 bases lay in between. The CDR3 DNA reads TGTGCCAGCAGTGAGGCTTGGAGCATCAATCAGCCCCAGCATTTT. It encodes CASSEAWSINQPQHF.

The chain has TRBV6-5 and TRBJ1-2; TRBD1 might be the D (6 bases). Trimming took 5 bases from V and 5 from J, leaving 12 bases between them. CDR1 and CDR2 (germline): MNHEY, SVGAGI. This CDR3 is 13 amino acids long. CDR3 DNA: TGTGCCAGCAGTCGCGACAGGAGTTATGGCTACACCTTC. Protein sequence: CASSRDRSYGYTF.

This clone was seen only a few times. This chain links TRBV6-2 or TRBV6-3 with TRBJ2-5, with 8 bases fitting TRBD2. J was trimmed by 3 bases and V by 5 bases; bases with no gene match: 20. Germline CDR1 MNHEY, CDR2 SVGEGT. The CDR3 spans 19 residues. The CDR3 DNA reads TGTGCCAGCAGTCATAAGTTAGCGGGAAAGGCTAAAGCGGAAGAGACCCAGTACTTC. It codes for CASSHKLAGKAKAEETQYF.

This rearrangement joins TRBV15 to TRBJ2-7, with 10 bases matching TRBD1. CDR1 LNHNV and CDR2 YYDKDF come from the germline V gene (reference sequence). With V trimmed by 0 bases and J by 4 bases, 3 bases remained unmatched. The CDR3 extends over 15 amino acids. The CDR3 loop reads CATSRDQGQGYEQYF. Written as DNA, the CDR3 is TGTGCCACCAGCAGAGATCAGGGACAGGGGTACGAGCAGTACTTC.